The T cell receptor beta chain under discussion was sequenced for a study of T cells in Graves' hyperthyroidism and ophthalmopathy. Worth noting for this clonotype: A read error is likely, as this CDR3 ends without the conserved phenylalanine or tryptophan.

Germline lookup yields CDR1 SQVTM and CDR2 ANQGSEA. The CDR3 consists of 12 residues. V lost 1 base, J lost 6 bases, and 10 bases lay in between. TCR beta CDR3 sequences were amplified from RNA transcripts. With the HTBI primer set, the TCR CDR3 went through a first round of RT-PCR. One entry per CDR3 protein results from TCRdb running MiXCR on the multiplex PCR reads. The table lists about 840,000 distinct CDR3 sequences, 38% of them singletons. The chain has TRBV29-1 and TRBJ2-7, with a tentative D call TRBD2 (5 bases). This TCR was sampled from a man aged 18 to 29 with Graves' hyperthyroidism. Sequencing used blood. CDR3 bases: TGCAGCGTTGAAGGGGAGCTAACCGAGCAGTACCTC. The encoded protein is CSVEGELTEQYL.